The 10 T cell receptor beta chains below were found in one sample sequenced in a study of spatial heterogeneity in lung cancer. A single record per CDR3 protein comes from TCRdb applying MiXCR to the 5' RACE reads. The sample has more than 60,000 distinct CDR3 sequences, roughly 5.9% seen once. Documented time point: sample taken at primary tumor resection. The starting material was PBMCs, obtained at surgery. Source of these receptors: a female donor with early-stage non-small cell lung cancer.

This chain links TRBV5-1 with TRBJ2-7; 8 bases match TRBD1. With 5 bases clipped from V and 2 bases from J, the junction kept 3 bases outside the gene matches. Per the germline V gene, CDR1 is SGHRS and CDR2 is YFSETQ. This CDR3 spans 13 amino acids. DNA of the CDR3: TGCGCCAGCAGAAGGACAGGGACCTACGAGCAGTACGTC. Its translation: CASRRTGTYEQYV.

V usage is TRBV9 and J usage is TRBJ1-1; D remains ambiguous. This CDR3 is 13 amino acids long. V was clipped by 1 base and J by 5 bases, with 9 bases between them. Germline CDR1 SGDLS, CDR2 YYNGEE. The CDR3 loop reads CASSVMGTTEAFF. The DNA of the CDR3 is TGTGCCAGCAGCGTAATGGGAACGACTGAAGCTTTCTTT.

This clonotype was seen ten or more times. The V gene is TRBV29-1, the J gene TRBJ2-1; unclear D gene. V lost 8 bases, J lost 9 bases, and 14 bases lay in between. Germline V gene lookup returns CDR1 SQVTM and CDR2 ANQGSEA. CDR3 length: 11 amino acids. The CDR3: CSTSFGLEQFF. The DNA of the CDR3 is TGCAGCACCTCGTTCGGCCTTGAGCAGTTCTTC.

This clonotype appeared many times. The V call is TRBV4-2, the J call TRBJ2-3; perhaps TRBD2 as D (6 bases). The CDR3 contains 16 residues. Deletions cut 4 bases from V and 6 bases from J, with 20 bases between. Germline V CDR1 and CDR2: LGHNA, YNFKEQ. The CDR3 protein is CASSRAGPQVADTQYF. CDR3 sequence (DNA): TGTGCCAGCAGCCGCGCGGGGCCCCAGGTTGCGGATACGCAGTATTTT.

This clonotype showed up just a few times. At one end the junction does not follow the germline gene, possibly because of a read error. CDR3 nucleotide sequence: TGTGCCAGCAGCGACGGACAGGGCTCCAACAATGAGCAGTTCTTC. Translated, it gives CASSDGQGSNNEQFF. This rearrangement joins TRBV6-6 to TRBJ2-1, with 8 bases aligning to TRBD1. The CDR3 loop spans 15 amino acids. Germline loops: CDR1 MNHNY, CDR2 SVGAGI (reference sequence).

This clonotype was detected many times. The chain carries TRBV12-3 or TRBV12-4 and TRBJ1-2; D is undetermined. This CDR3 contains 15 residues. The V gene lost 5 bases and the J gene lost 2 bases, with 15 bases spanning the gap. CDR3 nucleotide sequence: TGTGCCAGCAGTAACCCCAGGTGGTCGAACTATGGCTACACCTTC. Translating it yields CASSNPRWSNYGYTF.

This clonotype was picked up a small number of times. V gene TRBV28 combines with J gene TRBJ1-3; D remains unclear. The CDR3 loop spans 13 amino acids. V lost 2 bases to trimming and J lost 4 bases, with 6 bases between them. CDR1 and CDR2 (germline): MDHEN, SYDVKM. DNA for the CDR3: TGTGCCAGCAGTTTACGGGAGGGAAACACCATATATTTT. Amino acids: CASSLREGNTIYF.

In this sample, this clonotype turned up a few times. This chain uses TRBV27 with TRBJ1-1, with 9 bases identical to TRBD1. Germline CDR1 reads MNHEY; CDR2 reads SMNVEV (reference sequence). The CDR3 contains 15 residues. V lost 5 bases, J lost 4 bases, and 8 bases stayed unmatched. The CDR3 coding sequence is TGTGCCAGCAGTCCATACCCGACAGGGGGCACTGAAGCTTTCTTT. Protein: CASSPYPTGGTEAFF.

V is TRBV6-6 and J is TRBJ1-4, with TRBD1 as a possible D gene (5 bases). Germline CDR1 and CDR2: MNHNY and SVGAGI (reference sequence). V lost 7 bases and J 1 base, leaving 13 bases between the germline ends. The CDR3 is 15 amino acids. The CDR3 region has the DNA TGTGCCAGCACTCCTCGGGGGGGAACTAATGAAAAACTGTTTTTT. Translating it yields CASTPRGGTNEKLFF.

The chain carries TRBV7-2 and TRBJ2-1, with 8 bases lining up with TRBD1. There are 14 residues in the CDR3. Per germline, CDR1 SGHTA and CDR2 FQGNSA. With V trimmed by 3 bases and J by 6 bases, 4 bases remained unmatched. In DNA, the CDR3 is TGTGCCAGCAGCTTGACAGGGGACAGCAATGAGCAGTTCTTC. Its translation: CASSLTGDSNEQFF.